Here is one TCR beta chain with its context. The data originate from a study of blood T cell repertoires in COVID-19. Study-level background: Samples representing acute and convalescent COVID-19 were sourced from the United States, Italy and Spain. The cDNA or gDNA used as material had been derived from T cells, B-cell-depleted T cells, or PBMCs.

In the authors' methods: Reference gene primer amplification gave nucleated cell count estimates. This table comes from immunoSEQ multiplex PCR, and its TCRdb copy is limited to in-frame clones, with some not included. V, J and clone size derive from that table, while D and trimming were established from the DNA sequence. The sample holds 200,000 or so clones, around nine tenths seen once. Specimen: peripheral blood. The clonotype comes from a woman between 40 and 50 years old who had recovered from COVID-19.

The CDR3 bases are TGTGCCAGCAGCCCGCCGAGAACCTACGAGCAGTACTTC. Its translation: CASSPPRTYEQYF. The chain joins TRBV7-9 to TRBJ2-7; D is undetermined. V shed 5 bases and J shed 2 bases, with 10 bases lying between them. This CDR3 is built from 13 residues. Germline V lookup: CDR1 SEHNR, CDR2 FQNEAQ (reference sequence). The full variable domain, its missing parts supplied by reference TRBV7-9 and TRBJ2-7, is DTGVSQNPRHKITKRGQNVTFRCDPISEHNRLYWYRQTLGQGPEFLTYFQNEAQLEKSRLLSDRFSAERPKGSFSTLEIQRTEQGDSAMYLCASSPPRTYEQYFGPGTRLTVT.